This T cell receptor beta chain was retrieved from a study of T-cell reconstitution after alpha-beta-depleted transplantation in children (dated by TCRdb to the mid-2010s). General notes on the study: The study quantitatively tracked T-cell immune reconstitution after TCRalphabeta/CD19-depleted allogeneic hematopoietic cell transplantation in children using TCR repertoire profiling.

Libraries were prepared through PCR. For sequencing, an Illumina HiSeq 2500 was employed. TCR library preparation used molecular barcoding, with unique molecular identifiers applied to normalize quantification of the TCRbeta repertoire. Using fastp trimming at Q25 and MiXCR clonotype assembly, TCRdb reanalyzed the public sequencing data and kept in-frame beta chains. Rows matching on CDR3 protein sequence are summarized as one entry with the most common DNA and genes. The sample has 700,000 to 850,000 distinct CDR3 sequences on record, under 20% of them singletons. The top ten clones comprise just under 5% of the sample. The sample's treatment or condition, from its label and the paper: allogeneic hematopoietic cell transplantation with graft depleted of TCRalphabeta T cells and CD19 B cells. TCRalphabeta/CD19-depleted allogeneic hematopoietic cell grafts were given to the transplant recipients, all of whom were children.

With regard to this clonotype: Its antigen is currently not known. The sample holds no much larger clone one base away, and base qualities are not on file.

V and J lose 0 bases and 9 bases, and a span of 12 bases separates them. CDR1 and CDR2 were assigned from the germline V gene as SGHRS and YFSETQ. Its CDR3 holds 13 amino acids, cysteine through phenylalanine. Kept here is only the CDR3 DNA, which spans 39 bases and is read in frame from base 1. Broad study findings and their caveats: In some patients, the high TCRbeta diversity seen at day 60 was put down to recipient T cells and intrathymic progenitors that had survived conditioning. Over the following months the frequencies of hyperexpanded clones went down, and after one year T-cell counts and TCRbeta diversity were mostly credited to newly produced T cells. Apparently early alphabetaT-cell count recovery about two months after transplant reportedly relied on only several hundred rapidly expanded clones derived from non-depleted graft cells.

The V and J genes are TRBV5-1 and TRBJ1-2, with a weak D call of TRBD1 (6 bases match). This clonotype was sampled from a male patient younger than 18 who had a stem cell transplant for acute lymphoblastic leukemia, so the T cells may come from the graft donor. Sequences were derived from PBMCs, mostly from graft donor cells, sampled 360 days after TCRalphabeta/CD19-depleted stem cell transplant. The CDR3 corresponds to CASSLATRGSYTF. The sequence in DNA is TGCGCCAGCAGCTTGGCCACCAGGGGAAGCTACACCTTC.